The 11 T cell receptor beta chains listed next were all sequenced from one sample in a study of blood T cell repertoires in COVID-19. Method: immunoSEQ multiplex PCR; TCRdb's copy keeps in-frame clones and lacks some. Seen here are over 250,000 clones, about nine tenths observed once, and the top ten hold 2% to 2.5%. Sample: peripheral blood. Receptors were obtained from a man in his fifties or sixties with acute or convalescent COVID-19.

The V and J genes are TRBV6-2 or TRBV6-3 and TRBJ2-7, with TRBD2 matching over 9 bases. CDR1 MNHEY and CDR2 SVGEGT come from the germline V gene. The trim removed 4 bases at V and 2 bases at J, leaving 6 bases unmatched. The CDR3 sequence is 15 residues long. The CDR3 DNA sequence: TGTGCCAGCAGTTGGGCTAGCGGGACTACCTACGAGCAGTACTTC. It translates to CASSWASGTTYEQYF.

The gene calls are TRBV18 and TRBJ2-7, with 9 bases aligning to TRBD1. Per germline, CDR1 KGHSH and CDR2 LQKENI. The CDR3 covers 14 residues. Trimming cost V 4 bases and J 4 bases; bases outside gene matches: 5. CDR3 coding DNA: TGTGCCAGCTCACAACCGGGACAGGGATACGAGCAGTACTTC. Encoded protein: CASSQPGQGYEQYF.

The chain links TRBV5-1 to TRBJ2-1; tentatively, D is TRBD2 (6 bases). Per the germline V gene, CDR1 is SGHRS and CDR2 is YFSETQ. This CDR3 has 15 amino acids. Trimming pared 2 bases from V and 8 bases from J, leaving 17 bases between. This chain's CDR3 is CASSLGTSKGYEQFF. The DNA for the CDR3 is TGCGCCAGCAGCTTAGGCACTAGCAAGGGCTATGAGCAGTTCTTC. Full variable domain (rest looked up from reference TRBV5-1 and TRBJ2-1): KAGVTQTPRYLIKTRGQQVTLSCSPISGHRSVSWYQQTPGQGLQFLFEYFSETQRNKGNFPGRFSGRQFSNSRSEMNVSTLELGDSALYLCASSLGTSKGYEQFFGPGTRLTVL.

The chain employs TRBV18 and TRBJ2-7, with a tentative D call TRBD1 (5 bases). Germline V lookup: CDR1 KGHSH, CDR2 LQKENI. Trimming took 2 bases from V and 4 from J, leaving 9 bases between them. CDR3 size: 13 residues. The CDR3 DNA reads as TGTGCCAGCTCACCAATACAGGATTACGAGCAGTACTTC. This codes for CASSPIQDYEQYF.

The chain is built from TRBV6-5 and TRBJ1-1; no clear D gene. The CDR3 is made up of 15 amino acids. V was trimmed by 2 bases and J by 0 bases, leaving 10 bases between them. Germline lookup yields CDR1 MNHEY and CDR2 SVGAGI. The CDR3: CASSYAGEVNTEAFF. In DNA, the CDR3 is TGTGCCAGCAGTTACGCTGGGGAGGTGAACACTGAAGCTTTCTTT.

V usage is TRBV4-1 and J usage is TRBJ2-7; TRBD1 is a possible D gene (5 bases). CDR1 and CDR2 from the germline V gene are MGHRA and YSYEKL. CDR3 length: 14 residues. V dropped 0 bases and J dropped 3 bases, with 9 bases sitting between them. The CDR3 DNA is TGCGCCAGCAGCCAAGACAGGGTAGTCTACGAGCAGTACTTC. The encoded protein is CASSQDRVVYEQYF.

Details on this clone: The junction departs from germline at one end; a sequencing error may be responsible. The rearrangement uses TRBV3-1 (or the pseudogene TRBV3-2) and TRBJ1-1; D unclear. The CDR3 is 11 amino acids. CDR1 LGHDT and CDR2 YNNKEL come from the germline V gene (reference sequence). The chain's CDR3 is CASSQESTRAF. In nucleotides, the CDR3 is TGTGCCAGCAGCCAAGAATCTACGAGGGCTTTT.

CDR3 nucleotide sequence: TGTGCCAGCAGCCCGCGGGACAGGGCGGCCGAGCAGTACTTC. It translates to CASSPRDRAAEQYF. This chain joins TRBV3-1 (or the pseudogene TRBV3-2) and TRBJ2-7; 9 positions agree with TRBD1. With 4 bases clipped from V and 6 bases from J, the junction kept 7 bases outside the gene matches. The CDR3 totals 14 residues. Germline CDR1 LGHDT, CDR2 YNNKEL (reference sequence).

CDR3 DNA: TGTGCCAGTAGTATACCCAGGGTATCCACTGAAGCTTTCTTT. Encoded protein: CASSIPRVSTEAFF. V usage is TRBV19 and J usage is TRBJ1-1; D possibly corresponds to TRBD1 (5 bases). The CDR3 loop spans 14 amino acids. V lost 2 bases to trimming and J lost 4 bases, with 11 bases between them. CDR1 and CDR2 (germline): LNHDA, SQIVND (reference sequence).

This chain joins TRBV15 and TRBJ2-7; 9 positions agree with TRBD2. The germline V gene has CDR1 LNHNV and CDR2 YYDKDF (reference sequence). With 0 bases clipped from V and 3 bases from J, the junction kept 0 bases outside the gene matches. The CDR3 loop spans 14 amino acids. The CDR3, as DNA: TGTGCCACCAGCAGAGAGCGGGGGGGCTACGAGCAGTACTTC. Protein sequence: CATSRERGGYEQYF.

V gene TRBV6-5 combines with J gene TRBJ2-7, with D unclear. CDR1 and CDR2 from the germline V gene are MNHEY and SVGAGI. Trimming cost V 6 bases and J 3 bases, with 15 bases left between them. The CDR3 totals 14 residues. The CDR3 loop reads CASSVVSRLYEQYF. CDR3 nucleotides: TGTGCCAGCAGCGTCGTATCCCGTCTCTACGAGCAGTACTTC.